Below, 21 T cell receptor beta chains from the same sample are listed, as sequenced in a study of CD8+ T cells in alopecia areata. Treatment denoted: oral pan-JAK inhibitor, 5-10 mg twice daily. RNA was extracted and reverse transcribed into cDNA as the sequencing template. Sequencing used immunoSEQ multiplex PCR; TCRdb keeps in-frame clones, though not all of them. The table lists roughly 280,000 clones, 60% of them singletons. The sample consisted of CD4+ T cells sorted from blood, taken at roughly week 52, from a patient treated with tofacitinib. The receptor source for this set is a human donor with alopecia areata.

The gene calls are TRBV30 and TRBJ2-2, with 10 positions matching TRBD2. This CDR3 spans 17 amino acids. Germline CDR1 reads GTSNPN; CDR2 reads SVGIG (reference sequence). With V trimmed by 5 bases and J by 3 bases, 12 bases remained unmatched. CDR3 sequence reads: CAWDRFQRGGHTGELFF. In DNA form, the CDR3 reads TGTGCCTGGGACCGGTTTCAGCGGGGGGGCCACACCGGGGAGCTGTTTTTT.

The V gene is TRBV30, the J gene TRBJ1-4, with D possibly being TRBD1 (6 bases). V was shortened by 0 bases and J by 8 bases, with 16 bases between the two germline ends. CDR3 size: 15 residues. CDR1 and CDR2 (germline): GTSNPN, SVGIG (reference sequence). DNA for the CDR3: TGTGCCTGGAGTGTTGGCCCGGGGGCATGGGAAAAACTGTTTTTT. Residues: CAWSVGPGAWEKLFF.

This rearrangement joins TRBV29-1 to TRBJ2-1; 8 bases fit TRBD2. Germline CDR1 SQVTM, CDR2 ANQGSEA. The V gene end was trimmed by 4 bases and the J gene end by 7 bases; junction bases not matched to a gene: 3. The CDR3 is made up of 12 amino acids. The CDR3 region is CSVVSGGNEQFF. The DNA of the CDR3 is TGCAGCGTTGTTTCGGGAGGGAATGAGCAGTTCTTC.

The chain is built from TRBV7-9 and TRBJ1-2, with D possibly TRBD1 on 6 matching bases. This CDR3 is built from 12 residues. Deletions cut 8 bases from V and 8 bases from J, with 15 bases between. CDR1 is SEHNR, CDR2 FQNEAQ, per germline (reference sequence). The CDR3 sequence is CASQDSPLGYTF. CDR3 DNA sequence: TGTGCCAGCCAGGACAGCCCTTTAGGCTACACCTTC.

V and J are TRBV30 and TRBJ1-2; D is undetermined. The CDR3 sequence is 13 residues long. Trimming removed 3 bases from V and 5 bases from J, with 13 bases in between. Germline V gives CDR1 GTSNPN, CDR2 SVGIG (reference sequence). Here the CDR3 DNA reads TGTGCCTGGAGGCGGCCGGGAGGGTATGGCTACACCTTC. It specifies CAWRRPGGYGYTF.

As DNA, the CDR3 is TGTGCCATCAGACACCGGGACAATGCCTACGAGCAGTACTTC. This codes for CAIRHRDNAYEQYF. The chain uses TRBV10-3 and TRBJ2-7; D might be TRBD1 (6 bases). The germline gives CDR1 ENHRY, CDR2 SYGVKD. V shed 6 bases and J shed 2 bases, with 14 bases lying between them. The CDR3 totals 14 residues.

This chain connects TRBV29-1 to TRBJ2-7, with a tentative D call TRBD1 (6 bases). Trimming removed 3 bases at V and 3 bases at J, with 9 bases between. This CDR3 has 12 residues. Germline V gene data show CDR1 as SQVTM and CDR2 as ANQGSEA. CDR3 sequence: CSVEDSIYEQYF. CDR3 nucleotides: TGCAGCGTTGAGGACAGCATCTACGAGCAGTACTTC.

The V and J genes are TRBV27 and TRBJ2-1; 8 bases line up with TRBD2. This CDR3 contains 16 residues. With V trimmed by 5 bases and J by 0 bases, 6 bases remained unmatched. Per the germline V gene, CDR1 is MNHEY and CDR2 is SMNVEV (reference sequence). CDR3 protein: CASSRAGTSSYNEQFF. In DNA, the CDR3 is TGTGCCAGCAGTCGAGCCGGGACTAGCTCCTACAATGAGCAGTTCTTC.

As DNA, the CDR3 is TGTGCCAGCAGCTTCGCACAGAACACTGAAGCTTTCTTT. It codes for CASSFAQNTEAFF. The V and J genes are TRBV5-6 and TRBJ1-1; D ambiguous. The CDR3 totals 13 residues. Germline assignment: CDR1 SGHDT and CDR2 YYEEEE. Trimming took off 2 bases at V and 1 base at J, with 6 bases between the two ends.

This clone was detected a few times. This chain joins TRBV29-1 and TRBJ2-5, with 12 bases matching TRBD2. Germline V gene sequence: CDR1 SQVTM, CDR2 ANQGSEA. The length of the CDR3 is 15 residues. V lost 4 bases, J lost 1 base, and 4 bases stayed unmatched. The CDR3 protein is CSVVLAGGIQETQYF. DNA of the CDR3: TGCAGCGTTGTACTAGCGGGGGGAATCCAAGAGACCCAGTACTTC.

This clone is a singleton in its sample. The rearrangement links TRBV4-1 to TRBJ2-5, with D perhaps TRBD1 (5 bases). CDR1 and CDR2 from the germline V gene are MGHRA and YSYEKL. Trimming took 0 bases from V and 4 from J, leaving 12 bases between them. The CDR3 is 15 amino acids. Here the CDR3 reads CASSQEKGRRETQYF. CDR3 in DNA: TGCGCCAGCAGCCAAGAAAAGGGGCGTCGAGAGACCCAGTACTTC.

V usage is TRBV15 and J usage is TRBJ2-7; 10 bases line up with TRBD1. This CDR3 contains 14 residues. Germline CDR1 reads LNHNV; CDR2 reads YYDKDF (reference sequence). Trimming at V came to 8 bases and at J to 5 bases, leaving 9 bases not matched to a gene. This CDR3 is CATGPGDRGDEQYF. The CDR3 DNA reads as TGTGCCACCGGACCCGGGGACAGGGGTGACGAGCAGTACTTC.

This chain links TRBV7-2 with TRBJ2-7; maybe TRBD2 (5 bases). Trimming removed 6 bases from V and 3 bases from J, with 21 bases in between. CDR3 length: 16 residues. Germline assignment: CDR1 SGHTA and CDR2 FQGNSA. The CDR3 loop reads CASRFDPGVPGYEQYF. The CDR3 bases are TGTGCCAGCAGGTTTGATCCCGGGGTACCGGGCTACGAGCAGTACTTC.

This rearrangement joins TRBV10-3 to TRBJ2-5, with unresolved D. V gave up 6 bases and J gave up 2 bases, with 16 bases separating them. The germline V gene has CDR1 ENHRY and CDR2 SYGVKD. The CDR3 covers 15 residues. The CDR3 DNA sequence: TGTGCCATCAGCCTCGGACGGTACCCTCAAGAGACCCAGTACTTC. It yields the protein CAISLGRYPQETQYF.

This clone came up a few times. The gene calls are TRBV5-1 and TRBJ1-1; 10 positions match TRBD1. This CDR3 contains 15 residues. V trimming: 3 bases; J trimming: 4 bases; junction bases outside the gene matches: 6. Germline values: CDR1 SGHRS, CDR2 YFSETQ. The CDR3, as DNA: TGCGCCAGCAGCTACACCGGGACAGGGGCCACTGAAGCTTTCTTT. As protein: CASSYTGTGATEAFF.

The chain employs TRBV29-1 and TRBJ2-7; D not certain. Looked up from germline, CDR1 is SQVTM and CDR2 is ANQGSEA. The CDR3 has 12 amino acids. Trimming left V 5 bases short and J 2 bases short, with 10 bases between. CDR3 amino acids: CSVLYDAYEQYF. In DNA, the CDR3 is TGCAGCGTTCTTTATGATGCCTACGAGCAGTACTTC.

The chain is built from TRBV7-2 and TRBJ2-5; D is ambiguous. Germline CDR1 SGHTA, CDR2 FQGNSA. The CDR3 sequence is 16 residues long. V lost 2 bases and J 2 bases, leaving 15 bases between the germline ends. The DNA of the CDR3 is TGTGCCAGCAGCTTACAGCGCCCGGTCCCACAAGAGACCCAGTACTTC. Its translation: CASSLQRPVPQETQYF. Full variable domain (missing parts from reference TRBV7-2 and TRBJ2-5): GAGVSQSPSNKVTEKGKDVELRCDPISGHTALYWYRQSLGQGLEFLIYFQGNSAPDKSGLPSDRFSAERTGGSVSTLTIQRTQQEDSAVYLCASSLQRPVPQETQYFGPGTRLLVL.

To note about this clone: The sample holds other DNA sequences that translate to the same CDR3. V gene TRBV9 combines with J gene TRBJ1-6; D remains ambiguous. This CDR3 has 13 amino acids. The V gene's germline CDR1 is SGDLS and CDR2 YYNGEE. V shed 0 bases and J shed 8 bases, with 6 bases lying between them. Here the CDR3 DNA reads TGTGCCAGCAGCGTAGTCGGGGATTCACCCCTCCACTTT. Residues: CASSVVGDSPLHF.

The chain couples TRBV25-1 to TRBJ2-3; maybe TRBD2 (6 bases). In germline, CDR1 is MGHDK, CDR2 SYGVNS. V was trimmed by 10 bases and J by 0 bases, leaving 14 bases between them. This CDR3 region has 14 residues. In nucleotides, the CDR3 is TGTGCCAACTCTAGCGTCCCCAGCACAGATACGCAGTATTTT. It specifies CANSSVPSTDTQYF.

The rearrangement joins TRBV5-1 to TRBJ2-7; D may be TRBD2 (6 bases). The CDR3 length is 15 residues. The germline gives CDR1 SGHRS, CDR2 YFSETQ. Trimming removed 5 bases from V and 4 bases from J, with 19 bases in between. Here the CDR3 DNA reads TGCGCCAGCAGGGACCAAGCGGGTCCAGGGTACGAGCAGTACTTC. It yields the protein CASRDQAGPGYEQYF.

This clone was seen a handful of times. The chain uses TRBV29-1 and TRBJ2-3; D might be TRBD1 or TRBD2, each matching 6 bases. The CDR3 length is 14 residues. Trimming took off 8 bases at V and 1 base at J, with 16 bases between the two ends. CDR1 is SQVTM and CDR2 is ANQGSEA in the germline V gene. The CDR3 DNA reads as TGCAGCACCGAAGGGGGGTCCGGCACAGATACGCAGTATTTT. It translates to CSTEGGSGTDTQYF.